The clone carrying this T cell receptor (beta chain) was seen at least ten times. Profiling of TCR beta VDJ combinations and CDR3 sequences used genomic DNA as template. MiXCR, run by TCRdb on the reads, gives a single entry per CDR3 protein. In the table there are more than 150,000 distinct CDR3 sequences, roughly 45% of which are singletons. These data are taken from a study of CD8+CD57+ T cells in acquired aplastic anemia. Study at large: Sorted CD4+ and CD8+ cells gave a mean 3.2 ug DNA, range about 0.19 to 27.4 ug.

Those patients picked for sequencing had displayed CD8+CD57+ cell expansion on flow cytometry. Patients were treatment-naive when blood was sampled. The germline CDR1 and CDR2 sequences are LNHDA and SQIVND (reference sequence). V lost 4 bases and J 6 bases, leaving 19 bases between the germline ends. The CDR3 has 16 amino acids. Material for sequencing was sorted CD4+, CD8+, or CD8+CD57+ T cells (not recorded which) from PBMCs. The rearrangement uses TRBV19 and TRBJ2-1; D unclear. The receptor comes from a human donor with aplastic anemia. The CDR3 bases are TGTGCCAGTAGTAGAGAGCACACCCGGACGATCAATGAGCAGTTCTTC. It translates to CASSREHTRTINEQFF.